The rows below give T cell receptor beta chains drawn from one sample of a study of T cell clones after liver transplantation. Produced via immunoSEQ multiplex PCR; TCRdb's table is partial and in-frame only. The data hold about 99,000 clones, with about 86% observed a single time. This sample comprised CD4+ T cells from blood, obtained 45 to 50 months after liver transplant. These receptors came from a human patient who received a liver transplant. The graft donor may have given rise to some T cells. Both conserved end residues are part of each CDR3. Fields, in order: D gene, J gene, V gene, clone size, CDR3 protein, CDR3 DNA. A D gene is named only where the DNA matches it firmly. Clone sizes are given selectively: once, few, many, or a class where the clone is expanded.

.	TRBJ1-2	TRBV7-9	.	CASSLYADNYGYTF	TGTGCCAGCAGCTTGTATGCTGATAACTATGGCTACACCTTC
.	TRBJ2-4	TRBV28	.	CASSSTGRAKNIQYF	TGTGCCAGCAGTTCCACGGGTCGGGCCAAAAACATTCAGTACTTC
TRBD1	TRBJ1-4	TRBV5-1	.	CASSMGQGDEKLFF	TGCGCCAGCAGCATGGGACAGGGGGATGAAAAACTGTTTTTT
TRBD1	TRBJ1-5	TRBV18	.	CASSSDRVSNQPQHF	TGTGCCAGCTCATCCGACAGGGTTAGCAATCAGCCCCAGCATTTT
TRBD1	TRBJ2-3	TRBV4-1	.	CASSHPRADRAFTDTQYF	TGCGCCAGCAGCCACCCTAGGGCGGACAGGGCTTTCACAGATACGCAGTATTTT
.	TRBJ2-3	TRBV25-1	.	CASRGATDTQYF	TGTGCCAGCAGAGGGGCAACAGATACGCAGTATTTT
TRBD2	TRBJ2-3	TRBV7-2	.	CASSFHTSGLRPDTQYF	TGTGCCAGCAGCTTCCATACTAGCGGGCTACGACCAGATACGCAGTATTTT
.	TRBJ1-1	TRBV29-1	.	CSVVSWQSNTEAFF	TGCAGCGTTGTTAGTTGGCAGTCTAACACTGAAGCTTTCTTT
.	TRBJ2-5	TRBV25-1	.	CASSEGVAGSRLETQYF	TGTGCCAGCAGTGAAGGGGTGGCGGGAAGCCGCTTGGAGACCCAGTACTTC
.	TRBJ2-2	TRBV2	.	CASSEWWEARTGELFF	TGTGCCAGCAGTGAATGGTGGGAGGCGAGGACCGGGGAGCTGTTTTTT
TRBD1	TRBJ1-4	TRBV19	.	CASRPPGTVNEKLFF	TGTGCCAGTAGACCCCCCGGGACAGTTAATGAAAAACTGTTTTTT
.	TRBJ2-2	TRBV5-1	once	CASTLTQVRAGELFF	TGCGCCAGCACCCTAACGCAGGTCCGGGCCGGGGAGCTGTTTTTT
.	TRBJ1-1	TRBV19	.	CASSARRGLMNTEAFF	TGTGCCAGTAGCGCTCGCAGGGGCCTTATGAACACTGAAGCTTTCTTT
.	TRBJ2-3	TRBV19	.	CASRRRQAGAADTQYF	TGTGCCAGTAGACGCCGCCAGGCGGGTGCTGCAGATACGCAGTATTTT
.	TRBJ1-1	TRBV6-6	.	CASSYSGEVAFF	TGTGCCAGCAGTTACTCCGGGGAGGTAGCTTTCTTT
.	TRBJ1-1	TRBV28	.	CATEGNTEAFF	TGTGCCACCGAAGGGAACACTGAAGCTTTCTTT
.	TRBJ1-5	TRBV6-1	.	CASSVDSSNQPQHF	TGTGCCAGCAGTGTGGACAGTAGCAATCAGCCCCAGCATTTT
.	TRBJ1-2	TRBV21-1	.	CASSKRARLMSYGYTF	TGTGCCAGCAGCAAAAGGGCCAGGCTTATGTCCTATGGCTACACCTTC
.	TRBJ2-1	TRBV29-1	.	CSVLRGYNEQFF	TGCAGCGTTCTTCGGGGGTACAATGAGCAGTTCTTC
.	TRBJ1-2	TRBV5-4	.	CASSSSQRGNSHNYGYTF	TGTGCCAGCAGCTCCTCTCAGCGGGGGAATTCCCATAACTATGGCTACACCTTC
TRBD1	TRBJ1-4	TRBV6-5	.	CASSYGGQINEKLFF	TGTGCCAGCAGTTACGGGGGACAGATCAATGAAAAACTGTTTTTT
.	TRBJ1-3	TRBV15	.	CATSSYRSSGNTIYF	TGTGCCACCAGCAGCTATCGGTCCTCTGGAAACACCATATATTTT
.	TRBJ2-2	TRBV28	.	CASSFAGPGELFF	TGTGCCAGCAGCTTCGCAGGCCCCGGGGAGCTGTTTTTT
TRBD1	TRBJ2-2	TRBV27	.	CASSDRGHTGELFF	TGTGCCAGCAGTGACAGGGGCCACACCGGGGAGCTGTTTTTT
.	TRBJ2-1	TRBV27	.	CASIGGFTYNEQFF	TGTGCCAGCATAGGCGGTTTCACCTACAATGAGCAGTTCTTC
.	TRBJ1-5	TRBV18	.	CASSPLPAAKEQPQHF	TGTGCCAGCTCACCACTTCCAGCAGCAAAAGAGCAGCCCCAGCATTTT
.	TRBJ1-4	TRBV15	.	CATARGGKAEKLFF	TGTGCCACCGCCCGAGGGGGAAAGGCGGAAAAACTGTTTTTT
.	TRBJ2-7	TRBV6-5	.	CASSYTAVEEQYF	TGTGCCAGCAGTTATACGGCAGTGGAGGAGCAGTACTTC
.	TRBJ2-3	TRBV12-5	.	CASGLVGGSGDTQYF	TGTGCTAGTGGTTTGGTGGGCGGGTCCGGAGATACGCAGTATTTT
TRBD2	TRBJ2-1	TRBV19	once	CASTNKWLAGVRNEQFF	TGTGCCAGTACCAACAAGTGGCTAGCGGGAGTTAGGAATGAGCAGTTCTTC
.	TRBJ1-4	TRBV19	.	CASSRYMSAGGTTNEKLFF	TGTGCCAGTAGTCGCTATATGTCGGCAGGTGGTACAACTAATGAAAAACTGTTTTTT
.	TRBJ1-6	TRBV14	.	CASSQTRFSPLHF	TGTGCCAGCAGCCAAACGAGGTTTTCACCCCTCCACTTT
.	TRBJ1-5	TRBV23-1	.	CASSHPTHRGQPQHF	TGCGCCAGCAGTCACCCGACTCATCGGGGTCAGCCCCAGCATTTT
.	TRBJ1-2	TRBV10-2	.	CASSEGRNYGYTF	TGCGCCAGCAGTGAGGGACGGAACTATGGCTACACCTTC
.	TRBJ2-5	TRBV5-1	.	CASSQWSQETQYF	TGCGCCAGCAGCCAATGGAGCCAGGAGACCCAGTACTTC
TRBD2	TRBJ2-5	TRBV5-1	.	CASSFPLAGGETQYF	TGCGCCAGCAGCTTTCCCTTAGCGGGAGGAGAGACCCAGTACTTC
TRBD1	TRBJ1-5	TRBV7-9	.	CASSLGQGAQHF	TGTGCCAGCAGCTTAGGACAGGGGGCTCAGCATTTT
TRBD2	TRBJ2-2	TRBV30	.	CAWINRPAGRTIGELFF	TGTGCCTGGATCAACCGTCCAGCGGGGCGAACAATCGGGGAGCTGTTTTTT
TRBD2	TRBJ2-7	TRBV6-5	.	CASSSLGGNEQYF	TGTGCCAGCAGCTCACTGGGGGGGAACGAGCAGTACTTC
TRBD1	TRBJ1-1	TRBV12-5	.	CASGWHRGEISEAFF	TGTGCTAGTGGTTGGCACAGGGGGGAGATATCTGAAGCTTTCTTT
TRBD2	TRBJ2-2	TRBV6-1	once	CASSEASGGVNTGELFF	TGTGCCAGCAGTGAAGCTAGCGGGGGCGTGAACACCGGGGAGCTGTTTTTT
.	TRBJ1-1	TRBV7-7	.	CASSSGENTEAFF	TGTGCCAGCAGCTCTGGGGAGAACACTGAAGCTTTCTTT
.	TRBJ2-3	TRBV5-1	.	CATSRLRTDTQYF	TGCGCCACCTCGAGACTGAGAACAGATACGCAGTATTTT
.	TRBJ1-5	TRBV18	.	CASSPDNINQPQHF	TGTGCCAGCTCACCCGATAACATCAATCAGCCCCAGCATTTT
.	TRBJ2-7	TRBV29-1	.	CSIWDDSHEQYF	TGCAGCATTTGGGATGACAGCCACGAGCAGTACTTC
TRBD1	TRBJ2-5	TRBV7-7	.	CASTSPSEVRDRGPVGTQYF	TGTGCCAGCACCTCACCCTCCGAGGTCCGGGACAGGGGGCCTGTTGGGACCCAGTACTTC
.	TRBJ1-3	TRBV6-5	.	CASSGTPGNTIYF	TGTGCCAGCAGTGGGACACCCGGAAACACCATATATTTT
TRBD2	TRBJ2-2	TRBV25-1	.	CASSGLAGSTGELFF	TGTGCCAGCAGTGGACTAGCGGGGTCCACCGGGGAGCTGTTTTTT
.	TRBJ1-1	TRBV14	.	CASSHNPGGLNGTEAFF	TGTGCCAGCAGCCATAATCCGGGGGGACTCAACGGCACTGAAGCTTTCTTT
.	TRBJ2-7	TRBV7-9	.	CASSPDWGVILSQPCEQYF	TGTGCCAGCAGTCCAGACTGGGGCGTTATCTTGTCCCAACCTTGCGAGCAGTACTTC
.	TRBJ1-1	TRBV7-3	.	CASSEAFRNTEAFF	TGTGCCAGCAGCGAGGCGTTTAGGAACACTGAAGCTTTCTTT
.	TRBJ1-6	TRBV7-2	.	CASSPRGGVNNSPLHF	TGTGCCAGCAGCCCCCGAGGGGGAGTGAATAATTCACCCCTCCACTTT
TRBD1	TRBJ1-3	TRBV7-6	.	CASSLEPGGPGNTIYF	TGTGCCAGCAGCTTAGAGCCAGGGGGACCTGGAAACACCATATATTTT
.	TRBJ2-7	TRBV15	.	CATSRGGKAYEQYF	TGTGCCACCAGCAGAGGGGGAAAAGCCTACGAGCAGTACTTC
.	TRBJ2-7	TRBV4-3	many	CASSQDEQQTTTSYEQYF	TGCGCCAGCAGCCAAGATGAACAGCAAACAACTACATCCTACGAGCAGTACTTC
TRBD1	TRBJ1-2	TRBV18	.	CASSQEQGAEGYGYTF	TGTGCCAGCTCACAAGAACAGGGGGCAGAGGGCTATGGCTACACCTTC
.	TRBJ2-7	TRBV12-5	.	CATGTAYEQYF	TGTGCTACCGGGACGGCCTACGAGCAGTACTTC
.	TRBJ1-2	TRBV13	.	CASSLGLTGNYTF	TGTGCCAGCAGCTTAGGCCTAACCGGCAACTACACCTTC
TRBD1	TRBJ1-1	TRBV18	.	CASSIGQGDFGTEAFF	TGTGCCAGCTCTATAGGACAGGGGGATTTCGGCACTGAAGCTTTCTTT